The rows below give T cell receptor beta chains drawn from one sample of a study of radiotherapy plus CTLA-4 blockade in lung cancer. Here immunoSEQ multiplex PCR was the method, and the copy in TCRdb shows in-frame clones only, minus some. The profile covers tens of thousands of clones, with roughly four fifths appearing a single time and roughly 0.8% taken by the ten largest. This specimen was peripheral blood, taken from a patient treated with radiotherapy plus ipilimumab. Receptor source: a human donor with non-small cell lung cancer who had stable disease on radiotherapy plus ipilimumab. CDR3s include the opening cysteine and the closing phenylalanine or tryptophan. A D gene is named only where the DNA matches it firmly. Rows may omit the clone size; those that give it use once, few, many or a size class.

len,v_gene,j_gene,abundance,d_gene,CDR3aa,CDR3nt
16,TRBV4-2,TRBJ2-1,-,-,CASSRAGGATYNEQFF,TGTGCCAGCAGCCGGGCTGGCGGGGCCACCTACAATGAGCAGTTCTTC
15,TRBV7-9,TRBJ1-3,-,-,CASSLRQTRRDTIYF,TGTGCCAGCAGCTTAAGGCAGACCCGGCGGGACACCATATATTTT
12,TRBV6-1,TRBJ2-5,-,-,CASSEREETQYF,TGTGCCAGCAGTGAAAGGGAGGAGACCCAGTACTTC
16,TRBV18,TRBJ2-5,-,TRBD2,CASSPRNGGAGETQYF,TGTGCCAGCTCACCACGGAACGGGGGGGCCGGTGAGACCCAGTACTTC
16,TRBV19,TRBJ1-5,-,-,CASSTMGGSGNQPQHF,TGTGCCAGTAGTACCATGGGGGGCTCTGGCAATCAGCCCCAGCATTTT
14,TRBV7-2,TRBJ1-3,few,-,CASSPKGAGNTIYF,TGTGCCAGCAGCCCGAAGGGGGCTGGAAACACCATATATTTT
18,TRBV5-1,TRBJ1-6,-,-,CASSSTFAGEVNNSPLHF,TGCGCCAGCAGCTCCACCTTTGCGGGGGAAGTAAATAATTCACCCCTCCACTTT
15,TRBV25-1,TRBJ2-1,-,TRBD1,CASSQGARQPNEQFF,TGTGCCAGCAGTCAGGGGGCCCGGCAACCCAATGAGCAGTTCTTC
18,TRBV10-1,TRBJ2-1,-,TRBD2,CASSEPPTSGGQYNEQFF,TGCGCCAGCAGTGAGCCCCCGACTAGCGGAGGCCAGTACAATGAGCAGTTCTTC
13,TRBV6-5,TRBJ1-2,-,-,CASTSGWQGGYTF,TGTGCCAGCACCTCTGGGTGGCAAGGCGGCTACACCTTC
15,TRBV9,TRBJ1-3,few,-,CASSVEAVSGNTIYF,TGTGCCAGCAGCGTAGAGGCAGTCTCTGGAAACACCATATATTTT
17,TRBV15,TRBJ2-7,-,TRBD1,CATSRTGQGRESYEQYF,TGTGCCACCAGCAGAACGGGACAGGGAAGGGAATCCTACGAGCAGTACTTC
17,TRBV10-2,TRBJ2-7,-,TRBD2,CASSDSSGGAFRGEQYF,TGCGCCAGCAGTGACTCTAGCGGGGGGGCCTTCAGGGGCGAGCAGTACTTC
14,TRBV7-3,TRBJ2-5,-,TRBD1,CASSLGQGSETQYF,TGTGCCAGCAGCCTAGGACAGGGGTCCGAGACCCAGTACTTC
18,TRBV18,TRBJ1-5,-,TRBD1,CASSPGDRPAHSNQPQHF,TGTGCCAGCTCACCAGGGGACAGGCCAGCCCATAGCAATCAGCCCCAGCATTTT
15,TRBV7-2,TRBJ2-3,-,-,CASTDLGGATDTQYF,TGTGCCAGCACCGATTTAGGGGGTGCTACAGATACGCAGTATTTT
13,TRBV14,TRBJ1-2,-,TRBD1,CASSFDRVDGYTF,TGTGCCAGCAGTTTCGACAGGGTGGACGGCTACACCTTC
15,TRBV11-1,TRBJ1-5,-,TRBD1,CASSLGGTGNQPQHF,TGTGCCAGCAGCCTCGGCGGGACAGGGAACCAGCCCCAGCATTTT
15,TRBV4-1,TRBJ1-2,-,-,CASSQGDGLRYGYTF,TGCGCCAGCAGCCAAGGGGACGGCTTGAGATATGGCTACACCTTC
15,TRBV5-4,TRBJ1-6,once,-,CASSRGTIYNSPLHF,TGTGCCAGCAGCCGGGGGACAATCTATAATTCACCCCTCCACTTT
13,TRBV5-4,TRBJ2-5,-,-,CASSLATGETQYF,TGTGCCAGCAGCTTGGCGACGGGAGAGACCCAGTACTTC
17,TRBV9,TRBJ2-5,-,TRBD2,CASSPGTSGGQEETQYF,TGTGCCAGCAGCCCAGGGACTAGCGGGGGTCAAGAGGAGACCCAGTACTTC
13,TRBV30,TRBJ1-3,-,-,CAWSVSLAGGIYF,TGTGCCTGGAGTGTATCATTGGCTGGGGGCATATATTTT
13,TRBV6-4,TRBJ1-2,-,-,CASSQEANYGYTF,TGTGCCAGCAGTCAAGAAGCCAACTATGGCTACACCTTC
13,TRBV27,TRBJ1-6,-,-,CASSSSGSAPLHF,TGTGCCAGCAGTTCTTCAGGGTCGGCACCCCTCCACTTT
15,TRBV11-2,TRBJ2-7,-,TRBD2,CASSLRTSGTYEQYF,TGTGCCAGCAGCTTACGGACTAGCGGGACCTACGAGCAGTACTTC
11,TRBV28,TRBJ2-3,-,-,CASSSTLRRYF,TGTGCCAGCAGTTCGACCCTCCGGAGGTATTTT
13,TRBV27,TRBJ2-1,-,TRBD1,CASLTGTGNEQFF,TGTGCCAGTTTGACCGGGACAGGCAATGAGCAGTTCTTC
14,TRBV6-5,TRBJ2-7,-,TRBD2,CAASRAGVGYEQYF,TGTGCCGCAAGTCGGGCGGGGGTTGGATACGAGCAGTACTTC
15,TRBV5-1,TRBJ2-7,-,-,CASSLAQGSNYEQYF,TGCGCCAGCAGCTTGGCTCAGGGATCGAACTACGAGCAGTACTTC
14,TRBV4-1,TRBJ2-2,few,-,CASSRDSFTGELFF,TGCGCCAGCAGCCGAGACTCCTTCACCGGGGAGCTGTTTTTT
16,TRBV7-9,TRBJ2-5,-,TRBD1,CASSLLGQARQETQYF,TGTGCCAGCAGCTTACTGGGACAGGCGCGCCAAGAGACCCAGTACTTC
14,TRBV10-1,TRBJ2-7,few,-,CASSESGRPYEQYF,TGCGCCAGCAGTGAGTCGGGCAGACCCTACGAGCAGTACTTC
17,TRBV9,TRBJ2-3,once,TRBD2,CASSVSPMRESPDTQYF,TGTGCCAGCAGCGTCTCCCCTATGCGGGAGTCACCAGATACGCAGTATTTT